The clone carrying this T cell receptor beta chain came up many times. What it recognizes is unknown. The data stem from a study of spatial heterogeneity in lung cancer. Study information: The 65 or so donors had untreated early-stage non-small cell lung cancer.

TCRdb reanalysed the 5' RACE reads using MiXCR and keeps one entry per CDR3 protein. This sample has about 43,000 distinct CDR3 sequences, with about 23% found just once. Time point of the sample: blood at routine non-recurrence follow-up after resection. Whole RNA from tumor, nontumor lung or frozen PBMC was sequenced unsorted. Study-level findings and limits: In blood, ubiquitous expanded tumor TCRs appeared more at resection than follow-up.

Trimming took off 5 bases at V and 4 bases at J, with 8 bases between the two ends. The CDR3 consists of 12 residues. Germline V gene lookup returns CDR1 LNHDA and CDR2 SQIVND (reference sequence). The chain employs TRBV19 and TRBJ1-2; D gene uncertain. Sequencing used PBMCs, obtained at follow-up. The receptor comes from a female donor with early-stage non-small cell lung cancer. This CDR3 is CASSPLGYGYTF. The CDR3 DNA reads TGTGCCAGTAGTCCACTGGGCTATGGCTACACCTTC.